Listed below are T cell receptor beta chains from one sample, sequenced in a study of OX40 agonist ivuxolimab in advanced cancers. Clones were read by immunoSEQ multiplex PCR, and TCRdb kept only the in-frame ones, dropping some. The sample contains tens of thousands of clones, about 91% of which appear only once. Here the sequenced sample was CD4+ or CD8+ T cells sorted from blood, taken in a trial of the OX40 agonist ivuxolimab. These receptor sequences come from an adult with an advanced solid tumor such as melanoma, head and neck, liver or kidney cancer. The CDR3 runs from the conserved cysteine through the conserved F or W. A D gene is named only where the DNA matches it firmly. Only some rows state a clone size, as once, few, many or a class for expanded clones.

-	TRBV13	once	16	TRBJ2-7	CASSPNRDQGFYEQYF	TGTGCCAGCAGCCCAAACCGGGACCAAGGATTCTACGAGCAGTACTTC
TRBD1	TRBV7-9	once	15	TRBJ2-5	CASSSTGTDQETQYF	TGTGCCAGCAGCTCTACCGGGACAGACCAAGAGACCCAGTACTTC
-	TRBV7-6	few	13	TRBJ1-3	CASSFGGGNTIYF	TGTGCCAGCAGCTTCGGTGGGGGAAACACCATATATTTT
-	TRBV2	-	12	TRBJ1-1	CASSEGDTEALF	TGTGCCAGCAGTGAGGGTGACACTGAAGCTCTCTTT
-	TRBV4-1	-	16	TRBJ1-1	CASSQTVGGRWTEAFF	TGCGCCAGCAGCCAAACGGTTGGAGGGCGGTGGACTGAAGCTTTCTTT
-	TRBV10-3	-	13	TRBJ1-2	CAISPDSGYGYTF	TGTGCCATCAGCCCGGACAGTGGCTATGGCTACACCTTC
-	TRBV6-5	-	14	TRBJ2-1	CASKQPGPYNEQFF	TGTGCCAGCAAGCAACCGGGTCCTTACAATGAGCAGTTCTTC
-	TRBV9	-	16	TRBJ2-1	CASSVGGSDTYNEQFF	TGTGCCAGCAGCGTAGGGGGTAGCGATACCTACAATGAGCAGTTCTTC
-	TRBV29-1	-	16	TRBJ2-7	CSGRLDLNPNSYEQYF	TGCAGCGGCAGGTTGGACCTAAACCCCAACTCCTACGAGCAGTACTTC
-	TRBV10-3	once	13	TRBJ1-1	CAISEPGSTEAFF	TGTGCCATCAGTGAGCCGGGTTCCACTGAAGCTTTCTTT
-	TRBV9	-	13	TRBJ2-1	CASSESRANEQFF	TGTGCCAGCAGCGAATCTAGGGCTAATGAGCAGTTCTTC
-	TRBV4-1	-	14	TRBJ1-2	CASSHGMGGYGYTF	TGCGCCAGCAGCCACGGCATGGGGGGCTATGGCTACACCTTC
-	TRBV29-1	-	13	TRBJ1-2	CSVVSGGNYGYTF	TGCAGCGTTGTGTCGGGCGGGAACTATGGCTACACCTTC
-	TRBV4-1	once	16	TRBJ1-3	CASSQFGGAPGNTIYF	TGCGCCAGCAGCCAATTCGGAGGGGCCCCTGGAAACACCATATATTTT
-	TRBV19	few	13	TRBJ1-2	CASHGRIPDGYTF	TGTGCCAGTCATGGACGTATACCCGATGGCTACACCTTC
TRBD2	TRBV10-3	-	15	TRBJ2-7	CAISEPAGVVHEQYF	TGTGCCATCAGTGAGCCAGCGGGAGTGGTCCACGAGCAGTACTTC
-	TRBV11-3	-	14	TRBJ2-2	CASSHRLNTGELFF	TGTGCCAGCAGCCACAGACTAAACACCGGGGAGCTGTTTTTT
-	TRBV4-1	-	17	TRBJ2-7	CASSQESRTLSSYEQYF	TGCGCCAGCAGCCAAGAGTCCCGGACTTTGAGCTCCTACGAGCAGTACTTC
-	TRBV19	once	13	TRBJ1-1	CASSIGGNTEAFF	TGTGCCAGTAGTATAGGGGGGAACACTGAAGCTTTCTTT
TRBD1	TRBV14	-	13	TRBJ2-5	CASSQEQGGTQYF	TGTGCCAGCAGCCAAGAACAGGGGGGGACCCAGTACTTC
-	TRBV7-9	once	15	TRBJ2-1	CASSRGDYSYNEQFF	TGTGCCAGCAGCCGAGGGGATTACTCCTACAATGAGCAGTTCTTC
-	TRBV19	-	13	TRBJ1-1	CASSDTGYTEAFF	TGTGCCAGTAGCGACACCGGTTACACTGAAGCTTTCTTT
TRBD1	TRBV11-2	-	11	TRBJ1-2	CASSPGGRYTF	TGTGCCAGCAGCCCAGGGGGCCGCTACACCTTC
-	TRBV27	-	11	TRBJ2-1	CASNRGNEQFF	TGTGCCAGCAACCGGGGAAATGAGCAGTTCTTC
-	TRBV7-9	once	15	TRBJ2-7	CASSSRTASSYEQYF	TGTGCCAGCAGCTCAAGGACAGCCTCCTCCTACGAGCAGTACTTC
-	TRBV10-1	-	13	TRBJ2-7	CASSGGGAYEQYF	TGCGCCAGCAGTGGCGGAGGAGCCTACGAGCAGTACTTC
-	TRBV2	once	18	TRBJ1-2	CASSEAIGDTEVNYGYTF	TGTGCCAGCAGTGAAGCGATCGGGGACACCGAGGTAAACTATGGCTACACCTTC
TRBD2	TRBV11-3	-	17	TRBJ2-5	CASSPGTSGRYQETQYF	TGTGCCAGCAGCCCCGGGACTAGCGGGAGGTACCAAGAGACCCAGTACTTC
-	TRBV10-2	-	15	TRBJ1-4	CASSDRGGGREKLFF	TGCGCCAGCAGTGACCGAGGAGGGGGGAGAGAAAAACTGTTTTTT
TRBD1	TRBV5-6	-	14	TRBJ2-7	CASSFGTGNYEQYF	TGTGCCAGCAGCTTCGGGACAGGGAACTACGAGCAGTACTTC
-	TRBV5-1	-	19	TRBJ2-3	CASSLKGGFAGTTTDTQYF	TGCGCCAGCAGCTTGAAGGGGGGGTTTGCGGGAACCACCACAGATACGCAGTATTTT
-	TRBV5-8	-	12	TRBJ2-1	CASITGYNEQFF	TGTGCCAGCATAACTGGCTACAATGAGCAGTTCTTC
-	TRBV25-1	-	13	TRBJ1-1	CASTGYRNTEAFF	TGTGCCAGCACCGGTTACAGAAACACTGAAGCTTTCTTT
-	TRBV7-3	few	13	TRBJ1-1	CASSRDLNTEAFF	TGTGCCAGCAGCCGGGACTTGAACACTGAAGCTTTCTTT
-	TRBV10-3	-	12	TRBJ1-2	CAISAWNYGYTF	TGTGCCATCAGTGCCTGGAACTATGGCTACACCTTC
-	TRBV7-8	-	15	TRBJ2-2	CASSFGGWNTGELFF	TGTGCCAGCAGCTTTGGGGGCTGGAACACCGGGGAGCTGTTTTTT
-	TRBV9	-	17	TRBJ1-3	CASSVGGSGSSGNTIYF	TGTGCCAGCAGCGTAGGAGGTTCAGGATCCTCTGGAAACACCATATATTTT
-	TRBV29-1	-	14	TRBJ2-1	CSASRGLEYNEQFF	TGCAGCGCCTCCCGCGGGCTAGAATATAATGAGCAGTTCTTC
-	TRBV4-1	-	15	TRBJ2-7	CASSQGGGAKNEQYF	TGCGCCAGCAGCCAAGGAGGTGGGGCAAAGAACGAGCAGTACTTC
-	TRBV11-2	-	16	TRBJ2-2	CASSSSPVANTGELFF	TGTGCCAGCAGCTCCTCCCCAGTCGCGAACACCGGGGAGCTGTTTTTT
-	TRBV29-1	-	13	TRBJ2-2	CSVSRENTGELFF	TGCAGCGTTAGCAGGGAAAACACCGGGGAGCTGTTTTTT
-	TRBV4-1	-	14	TRBJ2-7	CASSQVGGSGEQYF	TGCGCCAGCAGCCAAGTGGGTGGCTCCGGCGAGCAGTACTTC
TRBD2	TRBV5-4	-	17	TRBJ2-3	CASSSLPSGLSTDTQYF	TGTGCCAGCAGCTCTCTTCCTAGCGGTCTCAGCACAGATACGCAGTATTTT
-	TRBV2	once	14	TRBJ1-3	CAGTGPHSGNTIYF	TGTGCCGGCACAGGGCCACACTCTGGAAACACCATATATTTT
-	TRBV7-8	-	12	TRBJ2-1	CASSPSILEQFF	TGTGCCAGCAGCCCCAGTATTCTGGAGCAGTTCTTC
-	TRBV4-1	-	13	TRBJ2-7	CASSQEKYYEQYF	TGCGCCAGCAGCCAGGAAAAGTACTACGAGCAGTACTTC
-	TRBV12-5	once	14	TRBJ2-7	CASGPRGISYEQYF	TGTGCTAGTGGTCCTCGGGGGATTTCCTACGAGCAGTACTTC
TRBD2	TRBV10-2	-	16	TRBJ2-5	CASSELRGGERETQYF	TGCGCCAGCAGTGAGCTGCGGGGGGGCGAGAGGGAGACCCAGTACTTC
-	TRBV28	-	16	TRBJ1-4	CASRARGVPTNEKLFF	TGTGCCAGCAGGGCCCGGGGGGTACCTACTAATGAAAAACTGTTTTTT
-	TRBV7-6	once	15	TRBJ2-3	CASSLGDTGTDTQYF	TGTGCCAGCAGCTTAGGCGACACCGGCACAGATACGCAGTATTTT
-	TRBV25-1	-	13	TRBJ1-4	CASSVHGNEKLFF	TGTGCCAGCAGTGTACACGGAAATGAAAAACTGTTTTTT
-	TRBV21-1	-	16	TRBJ2-7	CASSKSSGQSNYEQYF	TGTGCCAGCAGCAAATCCTCAGGACAGTCCAACTACGAGCAGTACTTC
TRBD1	TRBV19	-	15	TRBJ1-2	CASSTGQGAPYGYTF	TGTGCCAGTAGTACCGGACAGGGGGCTCCGTATGGCTACACCTTC